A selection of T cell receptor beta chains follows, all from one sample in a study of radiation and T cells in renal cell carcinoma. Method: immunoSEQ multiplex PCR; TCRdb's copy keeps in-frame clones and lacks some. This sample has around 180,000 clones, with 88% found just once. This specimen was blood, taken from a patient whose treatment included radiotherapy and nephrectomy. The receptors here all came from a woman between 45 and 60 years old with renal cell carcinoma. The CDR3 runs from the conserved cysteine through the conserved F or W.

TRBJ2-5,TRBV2,CASSAESAETQYF
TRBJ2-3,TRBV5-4,CASSLGVGGLTDTQYF
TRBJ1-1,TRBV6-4,CASSPQGNTEAFF
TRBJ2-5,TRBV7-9,CASSTALAGEETQYF
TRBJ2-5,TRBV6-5,CASSLWTSGRETQYF
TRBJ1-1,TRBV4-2,CASSQDGNTEAFF
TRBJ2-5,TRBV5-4,CASSQAGGRKETQYF
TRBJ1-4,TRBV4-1,CASSRGRSNEKLFF
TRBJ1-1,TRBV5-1,CASSLQGAAEAFF
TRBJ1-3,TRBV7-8,CASSSRQGRYGNTIYF
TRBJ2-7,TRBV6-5,CASGKGQYSYEQYF
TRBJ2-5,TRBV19,CASSIARGGLKTQYF
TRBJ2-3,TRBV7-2,CASSLEVAYTDTQYF
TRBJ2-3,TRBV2,CASSGGTGEGELDTQYF
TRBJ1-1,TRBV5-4,CASSSPWTLEAFF